The source of this T cell receptor (beta chain) is a study of cytomegalovirus exposure and HLA in healthy donors (dated by TCRdb to between 2016 and 2019). As for the study more broadly: An earlier analysis of several hundred of the donors reported 276 Gb of sequence data and some 110 million unique TCR beta sequences obtained from about 200 million T cells. Donor age, sex, ethnicity and CMV serostatus were compiled together with the repertoire data. To study patterns of TCR occurrence, a later analysis re-analyzed previously published TCR beta repertoires from 650 to 750 donors and added high-resolution HLA genotyping. Rather than drawing on any new phenotypic data, the later analysis identified candidate immune exposures from TCR beta sequences and the way those sequences occurred across donors. HLA typing included class I and class II loci at four-digit resolution. Of the 300 to 450 genotyped donors, over 80% were placed in the genetic ancestry cluster associated with self-reported Caucasian donors. A later genetic analysis took genome-wide SNP genotypes for about 55% of the 666 donors and used that subset as a discovery cohort. Along with the roughly 700-subject first cohort, a separate validation cohort of over a hundred different subjects was used. Four or five DR-DQ haplotypes were handled as single units for association and clustering, since linkage in the cohort was strong. The number of typed donors differed by locus: about 629-630 for A, B, C, DRB1 and DQB1; approximately 520 for DQA1; some 590 for DPA1; and about 470 for DPB1. All discovery cohort repertoires had been generated using a single sequencing platform. Using immunosequencing, the study profiled T cell repertoires from roughly 650 subjects and related those repertoires to cytomegalovirus serostatus. To predict cytomegalovirus infection status, the study brought together high-throughput TCR immunosequencing, statistical association of individual TCRs with disease status, and machine learning. An early release covering 500 to 750 HLA-typed donors comprised about 300 gigabases of sequencing data and roughly 86 million unique TCR sequences. Across 398 genotyped donors of the cohort, an average of about 250,000 unique TCR beta nucleotide sequences per donor were sequenced, and around 20% of those sequences were non-productive. An earlier analysis of 500 to 650 of the donors applied high-throughput TCR beta sequencing to assess whether each TCR beta V gene segment acted as functional or pseudogenic. The study aimed to test whether signatures of past pathogen exposure could be identified by cataloging public T cell receptors.

Study-level results and caveats: Some IMGT-functional V segments, including TRBV6-2 and TRBV6-3, could not be distinguished by the 87-base-pair reads and were therefore excluded. The earlier analysis of approximately 590 of the donors excluded over 15 rarely observed V segments, including chromosome 9 orphons, because counts were too low. Three of the identified cytomegalovirus-associated TCR beta chains were confirmed in vitro to be specific for cytomegalovirus antigens. According to a later analysis, parvovirus B19, influenza, CMV and Epstein-Barr virus appeared linked to several top co-occurrence clusters. An earlier analysis of 587 of the donors showed that most TCR beta V segments appeared in productive rearrangements either about 90% or about 30% of the time, which broadly matched IMGT annotations. This cohort had only TCR beta chains sequenced, and the lack of alpha or paired-chain data limited which features could be detected. The study listed 164 TCR beta chains as associated with cytomegalovirus. The classifier was reported to diagnose cytomegalovirus status with high specificity and sensitivity in both the original cohort and the validation cohort. The authors suggested that the approach could potentially be generalized to other disease states and immunological phenotypes. Compared with equally common non-associated chains, HLA-associated TCR beta chains in a later analysis were more clonally expanded and had lower generation probabilities. A later analysis found that most CMV-associated TCR beta chains appeared HLA-restricted, with HLA associations seemingly driven largely by CMV exposure. Because HLA typing was unavailable for some donors at each locus, only the typed subset was used in association tests. A cluster of highly shared sequence variants was judged likely to be a technical artifact of the sequencing pipeline. A further reported finding was that TCR beta sequences accurately predicted the HLA-A and HLA-B alleles for most subjects in the first cohort. Linkage disequilibrium might explain the correlated functional status among segregating V segments, but an unknown experimental factor could not be excluded. Assigning TCR associations to individual alleles was difficult when HLA alleles, especially DR and DQ, strongly co-occurred. According to a later genetic analysis, donors in an Asian-associated ancestry cluster had fewer N-insertions in productive TCRs than the approximately 610-donor mean. A later genetic analysis associated a missense DCLRE1C variant with V-gene and J-gene trimming of TCR beta chains, and an independent cohort replicated the association. The only immune exposure information available for the cohort was CMV serostatus. Roughly uniform sequencing depth across donors was assumed in presence/absence analyses, although this assumption may not hold. In a later analysis, more than 15,000 TCR beta sequences were associated with specific HLA alleles at a false discovery rate of 0.05. Most TCR sequences were observed very rarely across donors, whereas some public TCRs were present in many individuals. A later analysis found that TCR association rates varied across HLA loci, with DRB1 alleles showing the most associated TCRs and HLA-C alleles the fewest.

Note on this clone: Its antigen remains unidentified.

The cohort was made up of 500 to 850 healthy bone marrow donors. At the time of sampling, all cohort members were nominally healthy, though unrecorded immune exposures were likely present. The donor was CMV seronegative and was included in the group of about 400 seronegative cohort members. A peripheral blood sample was provided by each donor, and peripheral blood mononuclear cells were used for TCR beta sequencing. The Qiagen DNeasy Blood Extraction Kit was used to extract genomic DNA from the blood cell samples. Receptor amplification or capture employed the immunoSEQ multiplex PCR assay. A mixture of 60 forward primers for TCR Vbeta segments and 13 reverse primers for TCR Jbeta segments was used in the multiplex PCR. The CDR3 region of rearranged TCR beta genes was amplified from genomic DNA by a multiplex PCR assay. Amplified TCR beta libraries were sequenced as 87-base-pair reads on the Illumina HiSeq System. The paper's data handling went like this. A later analysis counted about 76 million unique TCR beta chains across the 600 to 850 repertoires, and roughly 11 million of these chains were shared by at least two donors. Raw reads were error-corrected and collapsed into unique sequences with a nearest-neighbor algorithm that merged closely related sequences to remove PCR and sequencing errors. Alignment of CDR3 sequences to IMGT reference sequences was used to assign V, D and J gene segments. For a sequence to be retained, a match of at least six nucleotides was required to both a V gene segment and a J gene segment. Rearrangements were called productive when the CDR3 lacked stop codons and stayed in frame with V and J; all others were non-productive. CDR3 was defined by IMGT convention, running from the second conserved V-encoded cysteine to the conserved J-encoded phenylalanine. The earlier analysis of approximately 590 of the donors excluded any sequence lacking an unambiguous match to a single V gene segment. An earlier analysis of 587 of the donors called V segments functional above 56.7% productive rearrangements and segregating when the between-donor standard deviation exceeded 5%. A statistical classification framework was built for diagnosing cytomegalovirus status from the catalog of TCR beta chain sequences. In a later analysis, TCR nucleotide sequences were compared against IMGT/GENE-DB human TR gene sequences so that V and J genes could be assigned. The TCRdist pipeline was used in a later analysis to assign CDR3 sequences and most-parsimonious VDJ recombination scenarios. A later analysis defined each TCR beta chain by its CDR3 amino acid sequence plus V-gene family, and excluded reads lacking a unique V-gene family. As a way to deal with suspected cross-contamination and a sequencing artifact, a later analysis dropped roughly 620 nucleotide sequences that were highly shared and had low generation probability. For each public chain, a later analysis derived a clonal expansion index from normalized ranks of inferred template counts within each repertoire. In a later analysis, generation probabilities were computed with a VDJ recombination model fitted to out-of-frame rearrangements, and the resulting probabilities were checked against IGoR. Hypergeometric tests were used in a later analysis to score TCR-TCR, TCR-HLA and TCR-CMV co-occurrence, with a repertoire-size bias correction applied to the TCR pairs. To estimate false discovery rates, a later analysis permuted the HLA or CMV assignments 20 times. A later analysis grouped co-occurring TCRs with DBSCAN, adding TCRdist sequence similarity when clustering within HLA-allele-positive subsets. Repertoires with fewer than 30,000 or more than 120,000 public chains were left out of co-occurrence clustering, as were several repertoires with anomalous nucleotide sharing. Entries here come from immuneACCESS through TCRdb and include only in-frame sequences with V and J called. Some clones fail to appear in such tables; in the studies checked, an unresolved V gene covers under half of the shortfall, and the cause of the remainder is unknown. V and J calls plus clone size are reproduced from that table; the DNA served to infer D and trimming. The sample table records around 160,000 clones. The ten largest clones capture 1.6% of the sample.

V is pared back by 0 bases and J by 0 bases, with 23 bases lying between the germline termini. The CDR3 spans 20 residues, from the cysteine through the phenylalanine. Only CDR3 DNA remains: 60 bases, in frame from the first base. CDR1 and CDR2 were assigned from the germline V gene as MGHRA and YSYEKL. This sequence was found in a woman aged 50 to 65 in good health and CMV-seronegative. Sequencing input: PBMCs. The chain uses TRBV4-1 and TRBJ1-1; too little of a D gene remains to name it. The CDR3: CASSQERLVGRTPMNTEAFF. The nucleotides are TGCGCCAGCAGCCAAGAACGGCTAGTTGGGAGGACCCCCATGAACACTGAAGCTTTCTTT.